The source of this TCR beta chain is a study of shared clonotypes between healthy human individuals. The wider study: Those who served as donors were a couple of women and three men between the ages of 18 and 49.

CDR1 is SGHAT and CDR2 is FQNNGV in the germline V gene. V lost 1 base to trimming and J lost 7 bases, with 8 bases between them. The CDR3 has 13 residues. At deep level, the assay was performed. This table comes from immunoSEQ multiplex PCR, and its TCRdb copy is limited to in-frame clones, with some not included. Of about 490,000 clones in the sample, approximately 82% were seen once. A note on this clone: This sample also contains other DNA sequences that code for the same CDR3.

The sequence came from a woman between 35 and 50 years old in good health. Some clones in this sample may be carry-over from other donors' samples. The source material was PBMCs. This chain connects TRBV11-2 to TRBJ1-5; possibly TRBD1 for D (6 bases). The CDR3 nucleotides are TGTGCCAGCAGCTTAGCAGGGGCCCAGCCCCAGCATTTT. Protein sequence: CASSLAGAQPQHF. Full variable domain (remainder filled in from reference TRBV11-2 and TRBJ1-5): EAGVAQSPRYKIIEKRQSVAFWCNPISGHATLYWYQQILGQGPKLLIQFQNNGVVDDSQLPKDRFSAERLKGVDSTLKIQPAKLEDSAVYLCASSLAGAQPQHFGDGTRLSIL.